One sample yielded the 7 T cell receptor beta chains listed below, sequenced in a study of shared clonotypes between healthy human individuals. Only in-frame clones appear in the TCRdb table, and some are missing; sequencing was by immunoSEQ multiplex PCR. Among hundreds of thousands of clones listed, more than 95% were seen once. Terminally differentiated effector memory CD45RA+ cells were left out of the naive CD8 fraction, which was CD45RO-negative and positively selected for CCR7. Source material: naive CD8+ T cells sorted from blood. These receptors originate from a man younger than 45 in good health.

With respect to this clone: Additional DNA sequences in this sample encode the identical CDR3. This CDR3 reads CAWSVGTEYEQYF. CDR3 nucleotide sequence: TGTGCCTGGAGTGTCGGGACAGAATACGAGCAGTACTTC. The rearrangement links TRBV30 to TRBJ2-7, with 7 bases fitting TRBD1. The CDR3 contains 13 residues. V lost 0 bases to trimming and J lost 4 bases; unmatched junction nucleotides: 3. The germline V gene encodes CDR1 GTSNPN and CDR2 SVGIG (reference sequence).

The genes are TRBV6-6 and TRBJ2-3, with TRBD2 matching over 11 bases. The junction had 1 base not matched to a gene; V was cut back by 2 bases and J by 0 bases. CDR3 size: 16 residues. Germline CDR1 reads MNHNY; CDR2 reads SVGAGI (reference sequence). The CDR3 loop reads CASSYRTSGSTDTQYF. The CDR3 DNA reads TGTGCCAGCAGTTACCGGACTAGCGGGAGCACAGATACGCAGTATTTT.

The chain recombines TRBV6-6 with TRBJ2-1, with a weak D call TRBD1 (6 bases). The CDR3 is 14 residues long. V was pared by 0 bases and J by 10 bases, with 13 bases between. CDR1 is MNHNY and CDR2 is SVGAGI in the germline V gene (reference sequence). The CDR3, as DNA: TGTGCCAGCAGTTACTCGATGGGGGCACCAGAGCAGTTCTTC. It is translated as CASSYSMGAPEQFF.

The V and J genes are TRBV7-9 and TRBJ1-4; perhaps TRBD1 as D (6 bases). The CDR3 contains 14 residues. Germline V CDR1 and CDR2: SEHNR, FQNEAQ (reference sequence). The V gene lost 4 bases and the J gene lost 7 bases, with 13 bases spanning the gap. As DNA, the CDR3 is TGTGCCAGCAGCTCAACAGGGCCCGTTGAAAAACTGTTTTTT. Translating gives CASSSTGPVEKLFF.

The chain joins TRBV27 to TRBJ2-1, with 8 bases matching TRBD2. Germline assignment: CDR1 MNHEY and CDR2 SMNVEV (reference sequence). V lost 2 bases and J lost 1; bases outside the gene matches: 1. The CDR3 is 15 residues long. The CDR3 is CASSLGGRSYNEQFF. Written as DNA, the CDR3 is TGTGCCAGCAGTTTAGGCGGGAGGTCCTACAATGAGCAGTTCTTC.

V and J are TRBV9 and TRBJ2-1, with 7 bases lining up with TRBD2. The CDR3 has 14 residues. Germline CDR1 is SGDLS and CDR2 is YYNGEE. The V gene end was trimmed by 6 bases and the J gene end by 4 bases; junction bases not matched to a gene: 7. CDR3 nucleotides: TGTGCCAGCAACACGGGGGGAACTTACAATGAGCAGTTCTTC. This translates into CASNTGGTYNEQFF.

The chain links TRBV4-1 to TRBJ2-5; 7 bases agree with TRBD2. This CDR3 region has 16 residues. The germline gives CDR1 MGHRA, CDR2 YSYEKL. Trimming cost V 0 bases and J 4 bases; bases outside gene matches: 8. The CDR3 coding sequence is TGCGCCAGCAGCCAAGATGAGGGCGGGAGTAGAGAGACCCAGTACTTC. Its protein product is CASSQDEGGSRETQYF.